The 27 T cell receptor beta chains below come from one sample, sequenced in a study of shared clonotypes between healthy human individuals. Sequenced by immunoSEQ multiplex PCR; TCRdb stores in-frame clones only, minus some. Among some 2,000,000 clones listed, more than 90% were seen once. The sequencing input was naive CD4+ T cells sorted from blood. Subset denoted: CD45RA+ positively selected. The origin of the receptors is a man between 18 and 29 years old in good health.

Only one count was recorded for this clone. The V gene is TRBV7-2, the J gene TRBJ2-5, with 7 bases that match TRBD2. Unmatched junction bases numbered 11, after V lost 2 bases and J lost 5 bases. Germline CDR1 is SGHTA and CDR2 is FQGNSA. The CDR3 spans 16 residues. The CDR3 here is CASSLLSGAPRETQYF. CDR3 coding DNA: TGTGCCAGCAGCTTACTGAGCGGGGCTCCACGGGAGACCCAGTACTTC.

CDR3 sequence (DNA): TGCGCCAGCAGCTTGGGGGGGTTGGAGCCCCAGCATTTT. Protein sequence: CASSLGGLEPQHF. The J gene is TRBJ1-5, the V gene TRBV5-1, with D perhaps TRBD1 (5 bases). CDR3 length equals 13 residues. Trimming cost V 0 bases and J 8 bases, with 9 bases left between them. Germline CDR1 reads SGHRS; CDR2 reads YFSETQ.

The rearrangement links TRBV7-9 to TRBJ2-7; TRBD1 agrees at 8 bases. The V gene's germline CDR1 is SEHNR and CDR2 FQNEAQ (reference sequence). This CDR3 has 16 amino acids. With V trimmed by 1 base and J by 3 bases, 8 bases remained unmatched. Here the CDR3 DNA reads TGTGCCAGCAGCTTAGTTCCGGGACAGGCGAACTACGAGCAGTACTTC. Protein: CASSLVPGQANYEQYF.

This chain joins TRBV9 and TRBJ1-2, with unresolved D. Germline values: CDR1 SGDLS, CDR2 YYNGEE. This CDR3 has 14 amino acids. Trimming pared 0 bases from V and 8 bases from J, leaving 14 bases between. CDR3 loop: CASSVGPTTFGYTF. The CDR3 DNA follows: TGTGCCAGCAGCGTAGGACCCACAACCTTCGGCTACACCTTC.

The chain combines TRBV27 with TRBJ2-7, with 12 bases identical to TRBD1. The CDR3 extends over 15 amino acids. The V gene end was trimmed by 6 bases and the J gene end by 5 bases; junction bases not matched to a gene: 8. Germline CDR1 is MNHEY and CDR2 is SMNVEV (reference sequence). The chain's CDR3 is CASRPDRDRGHEQYF. CDR3 nucleotides: TGTGCCAGCAGACCGGACAGGGACAGGGGGCACGAGCAGTACTTC.

V gene TRBV30 combines with J gene TRBJ2-7, with D unclear. Trimming pared 4 bases from V and 5 bases from J, leaving 9 bases between. CDR1 and CDR2 from the germline V gene are GTSNPN and SVGIG (reference sequence). The CDR3 has 11 amino acids. The CDR3 here is CAWKNLNEQYF. For the CDR3, the DNA is TGTGCCTGGAAAAACCTCAACGAGCAGTACTTC.

The chain employs TRBV5-1 and TRBJ1-1; no clear D. CDR1 is SGHRS and CDR2 is YFSETQ in the germline V gene. The CDR3 sequence is 14 residues long. The V and J ends lost 4 bases and 4 bases respectively, with 14 bases between them. In DNA form, the CDR3 reads TGCGCCAGCAGCGGCGAAATCTTCGGCACTGAAGCTTTCTTT. Protein: CASSGEIFGTEAFF. Full variable domain (remainder filled in from reference TRBV5-1 and TRBJ1-1): KAGVTQTPRYLIKTRGQQVTLSCSPISGHRSVSWYQQTPGQGLQFLFEYFSETQRNKGNFPGRFSGRQFSNSRSEMNVSTLELGDSALYLCASSGEIFGTEAFFGQGTRLTVV.

This chain joins TRBV6-5 and TRBJ2-1; TRBD1 or TRBD2 may be the D gene (5 bases each). CDR1 is MNHEY and CDR2 is SVGAGI in the germline V gene. The CDR3 has 14 residues. Trimming cost V 6 bases and J 4 bases, with 13 bases left between them. The CDR3: CASSRDQIYNEQFF. The CDR3 DNA sequence: TGTGCCAGCAGCCGGGACCAAATTTACAATGAGCAGTTCTTC.

To note about this clone: This specimen includes other DNA sequences encoding the same CDR3. This chain uses TRBV20-1 with TRBJ2-7, with D possibly TRBD1 on 6 matching bases. V lost 5 bases to trimming and J lost 3 bases, with 8 bases between them. CDR1 is DFQATT and CDR2 is SNEGSKA in the germline V gene (reference sequence). The CDR3 is 11 amino acids. In nucleotides, the CDR3 is TGCAGTGCTTTGGACAGCTACGAGCAGTACTTC. Translated: CSALDSYEQYF.

V usage is TRBV11-1 and J usage is TRBJ2-3; D possibly corresponds to TRBD2 (6 bases). Trimming shortened V by 6 bases and J by 8 bases, and 12 bases separated the two germline ends. Germline V lookup: CDR1 SGHAT, CDR2 FQDESV (reference sequence). The CDR3 is made up of 12 amino acids. The CDR3 DNA follows: TGTGCCAGCAGTCAGGCGGGAATTACGCAGTATTTT. This sequence encodes CASSQAGITQYF. Together with reference TRBV11-1 and TRBJ2-3, the CDR3 gives the full variable domain: EAEVAQSPRYKITEKSQAVAFWCDPISGHATLYWYRQILGQGPELLVQFQDESVVDDSQLPKDRFSAERLKGVDSTLKIQPAELGDSAMYLCASSQAGITQYFGPGTRLTVL.

The chain joins TRBV30 to TRBJ1-5; the D gene is possibly TRBD1 (6 bases). This CDR3 has 15 amino acids. The germline V gene encodes CDR1 GTSNPN and CDR2 SVGIG (reference sequence). Trimming shortened V by 3 bases and J by 6 bases, and 18 bases separated the two germline ends. CDR3 sequence (DNA): TGTGCCTGGAGACGCGACGGGGGCGTGGGTCAGCCCCAGCATTTT. Encoded protein: CAWRRDGGVGQPQHF.

Points on this clone: This CDR3 is also generated by other DNA sequences in the sample. The V and J genes are TRBV30 and TRBJ1-6; TRBD1 matches 7 bases. From germline, CDR1 is GTSNPN and CDR2 SVGIG (reference sequence). There are 13 residues in the CDR3. V shed 3 bases, J shed 7 bases, and the junction held 3 bases outside the gene matches. The CDR3, as DNA: TGTGCCTGGAGCGAACAGGGGAATTCACCCCTCCACTTT. Translation gives CAWSEQGNSPLHF.

V gene TRBV9 combines with J gene TRBJ2-1, with D perhaps matching TRBD1 (5 bases). The CDR3 totals 16 residues. CDR1 and CDR2 from the germline V gene are SGDLS and YYNGEE. Trimming took 4 bases from V and 4 from J, leaving 18 bases between them. CDR3 sequence: CASSPVGQGPYNEQFF. The CDR3 nucleotides read TGTGCCAGCAGCCCCGTGGGGCAGGGCCCTTACAATGAGCAGTTCTTC. Full variable domain (outside the CDR3, taken from reference TRBV9 and TRBJ2-1): DSGVTQTPKHLITATGQRVTLRCSPRSGDLSVYWYQQSLDQGLQFLIQYYNGEERAKGNILERFSAQQFPDLHSELNLSSLELGDSALYFCASSPVGQGPYNEQFFGPGTRLTVL.

The rearrangement uses TRBV5-4 and TRBJ2-2, with 7 nucleotides matching TRBD2. The germline CDR1 and CDR2 sequences are SGHNT and YYREEE (reference sequence). The V gene end was trimmed by 4 bases and the J gene end by 1 base; junction bases not matched to a gene: 4. This CDR3 has 15 amino acids. The DNA of the CDR3 is TGTGCCAGCAGCCGAGCGGGATTGAACACCGGGGAGCTGTTTTTT. Its protein product is CASSRAGLNTGELFF.

The gene calls are TRBV19 and TRBJ2-3; D tentatively fits TRBD1 or TRBD2 (5 bases each). Per the germline V gene, CDR1 is LNHDA and CDR2 is SQIVND (reference sequence). This CDR3 has 18 amino acids. V gave up 5 bases and J gave up 5 bases, with 26 bases separating them. The CDR3 bases are TGTGCCAGTAGTCTCCGCAGCGGCGGACTGGGGCTAGGAGATACGCAGTATTTT. The encoded protein is CASSLRSGGLGLGDTQYF.

This chain joins TRBV19 and TRBJ2-7; D gene uncertain. This CDR3 is 13 amino acids long. Germline V CDR1 and CDR2: LNHDA, SQIVND (reference sequence). Trimming cost V 3 bases and J 1 base, with 7 bases left between them. The CDR3 coding sequence is TGTGCCAGTAGTATTAAAGTGTCCTACGAGCAGTACTTC. Its protein is CASSIKVSYEQYF.

This chain joins TRBV7-2 and TRBJ1-2; D may be TRBD1 (5 bases). CDR1 and CDR2 from the germline V gene are SGHTA and FQGNSA. The CDR3 is 14 residues long. Trimming cost V 7 bases and J 1 base, with 13 bases left between them. CDR3 amino acids: CASTFAGHNYGYTF. In DNA form, the CDR3 reads TGTGCCAGCACCTTCGCAGGGCATAACTATGGCTACACCTTC.

This chain connects TRBV30 to TRBJ2-7; the D gene could be TRBD1 or TRBD2 (5 bases each). This CDR3 is 13 amino acids long. V dropped 2 bases and J dropped 7 bases, with 15 bases sitting between them. Looked up from germline, CDR1 is GTSNPN and CDR2 is SVGIG (reference sequence). CDR3 region: CAWSLFAGTEQYF. The CDR3 nucleotides read TGTGCCTGGAGTTTGTTCGCTGGGACGGAGCAGTACTTC.

The rearrangement links TRBV4-1 to TRBJ2-7; D is unresolved. Germline CDR1 is MGHRA and CDR2 is YSYEKL. CDR3 length: 17 residues. V was clipped by 0 bases and J by 1 base, with 16 bases between them. DNA of the CDR3: TGCGCCAGCAGCCAAGATGATCGGGCAGGAGTATCCTACGAGCAGTACTTC. Translation: CASSQDDRAGVSYEQYF.

The rearrangement links TRBV6-5 to TRBJ1-6; D possibly corresponds to TRBD1 (6 bases). The CDR3 length is 14 residues. V lost 4 bases, J lost 7 bases, and 11 bases lay in between. Germline V gene lookup returns CDR1 MNHEY and CDR2 SVGAGI. The CDR3 DNA follows: TGTGCCAGCAGTTCCAGGGGTAACAATTCACCCCTCCACTTT. This gives the protein CASSSRGNNSPLHF.

This sequence joins TRBV18 and TRBJ2-7; possible D gene TRBD1, 6 bases. Trimming stripped 5 bases from V and 5 bases from J, with 13 bases between. There are 13 residues in the CDR3. Germline V gene lookup returns CDR1 KGHSH and CDR2 LQKENI. The CDR3: CASSSAGVHEQYF. The CDR3 bases are TGTGCCAGCTCATCGGCAGGGGTCCACGAGCAGTACTTC.

This clone was counted a few times. This sample includes further DNA sequences coding for the same CDR3. The genes are TRBV11-2 and TRBJ2-5; D is uncertain. Per the germline V gene, CDR1 is SGHAT and CDR2 is FQNNGV. The CDR3 contains 13 residues. V dropped 5 bases and J dropped 1 base, with 8 bases sitting between them. This CDR3 reads CASSPTAQETQYF. The DNA of the CDR3 is TGTGCCAGCAGCCCGACGGCCCAAGAGACCCAGTACTTC. The full variable domain, completed using reference TRBV11-2 and TRBJ2-5, is EAGVAQSPRYKIIEKRQSVAFWCNPISGHATLYWYQQILGQGPKLLIQFQNNGVVDDSQLPKDRFSAERLKGVDSTLKIQPAKLEDSAVYLCASSPTAQETQYFGPGTRLLVL.

This rearrangement joins TRBV7-2 to TRBJ1-6; 7 positions agree with TRBD1. Germline CDR1 reads SGHTA; CDR2 reads FQGNSA. The V segment lost 1 base and the J segment 0 bases; nucleotides outside the gene matches: 3. The CDR3 is 17 residues long. The CDR3 here is CASSLGTGSSYNSPLHF. The CDR3 DNA sequence: TGTGCCAGCAGCTTAGGGACAGGCAGCTCCTATAATTCACCCCTCCACTTT. The whole variable domain, remainder taken from reference TRBV7-2 and TRBJ1-6, is GAGVSQSPSNKVTEKGKDVELRCDPISGHTALYWYRQSLGQGLEFLIYFQGNSAPDKSGLPSDRFSAERTGGSVSTLTIQRTQQEDSAVYLCASSLGTGSSYNSPLHFGNGTRLTVT.

This clone showed up just once. The chain combines TRBV23-1 with TRBJ2-7; the D gene is possibly TRBD1 (5 bases). TRBV23-1 is an ORF for which the function is uncertain. V was shortened by 0 bases and J by 3 bases, with 30 bases between the two germline ends. This CDR3 region has 21 residues. In nucleotides, the CDR3 is TGCGCCAGCAGTCAATCGGGTTTTGCGACAGAAAAAACTCTTAAGGGCTACGAGCAGTACTTC. The encoded protein is CASSQSGFATEKTLKGYEQYF.

This clone has just one count. The sample contains more than one DNA sequence encoding this CDR3. The CDR3 sequence: CSVEGGLPTDTQYF. DNA for the CDR3: TGCAGCGTTGAAGGGGGGCTACCCACAGATACGCAGTATTTT. The chain employs TRBV29-1 and TRBJ2-3, with a tentative D call TRBD1 (6 bases). The V gene lost 1 base and the J gene lost 2 bases, with 10 bases spanning the gap. Germline V gene data show CDR1 as SQVTM and CDR2 as ANQGSEA. The CDR3 is made up of 14 amino acids.

The chain employs TRBV7-2 and TRBJ2-6; D is perhaps TRBD1 (5 bases). CDR1 is SGHTA and CDR2 is FQGNSA in the germline V gene. The ends were cut back, 4 bases at V and 0 bases at J, with 13 bases in the middle. This CDR3 comprises 17 residues. The CDR3 loop is CASSSTDPPSGANVLTF. The DNA for the CDR3 is TGTGCCAGCAGCTCGACAGACCCTCCCTCTGGGGCCAACGTCCTGACTTTC. Supplemented by reference TRBV7-2 and TRBJ2-6, the full variable domain reads GAGVSQSPSNKVTEKGKDVELRCDPISGHTALYWYRQSLGQGLEFLIYFQGNSAPDKSGLPSDRFSAERTGGSVSTLTIQRTQQEDSAVYLCASSSTDPPSGANVLTFGAGSRLTVL.

The chain combines TRBV4-1 with TRBJ1-4; no definite D call. Germline CDR1 is MGHRA and CDR2 is YSYEKL. V was cut by 1 base and J by 6 bases, with 15 bases left in between. The CDR3 is made up of 16 amino acids. CDR3 DNA sequence: TGCGCCAGCAGCCAAGCCTCAACCGACACGTATGAAAAACTGTTTTTT. Its translation is CASSQASTDTYEKLFF.